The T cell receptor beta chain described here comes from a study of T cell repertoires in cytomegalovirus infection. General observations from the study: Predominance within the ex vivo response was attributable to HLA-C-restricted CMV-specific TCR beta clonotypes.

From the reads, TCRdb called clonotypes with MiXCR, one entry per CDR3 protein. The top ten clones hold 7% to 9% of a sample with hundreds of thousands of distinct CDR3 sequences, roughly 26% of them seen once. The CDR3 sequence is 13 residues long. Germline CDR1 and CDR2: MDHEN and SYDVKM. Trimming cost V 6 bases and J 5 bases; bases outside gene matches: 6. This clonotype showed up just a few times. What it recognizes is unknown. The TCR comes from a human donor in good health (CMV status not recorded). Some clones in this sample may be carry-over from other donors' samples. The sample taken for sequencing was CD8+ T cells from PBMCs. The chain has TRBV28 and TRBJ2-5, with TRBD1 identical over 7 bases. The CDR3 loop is CASRTTGMETQYF. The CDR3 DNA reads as TGTGCCAGCAGGACGACAGGGATGGAGACCCAGTACTTC.